The 2 T cell receptor beta chains below come from one sample, sequenced in a study of T cell repertoires in cytomegalovirus infection. One entry per CDR3 protein results from TCRdb running MiXCR on the reads. This table holds approximately 170,000 distinct CDR3 sequences, approximately 17% found once. The specimen was CD8+ T cells from PBMCs. The receptors stem from a human donor in good health (CMV status not recorded). Some clones in this sample may be carry-over from other donors' samples.

The chain recombines TRBV28 with TRBJ2-1, with D unclear. V was cut by 5 bases and J by 13 bases, with 12 bases left in between. The CDR3 loop spans 11 amino acids. Germline lookup yields CDR1 MDHEN and CDR2 SYDVKM. The CDR3 loop is CASSLNVHQFF. The CDR3 DNA follows: TGTGCCAGCAGTCTGAATGTGCATCAGTTCTTC.

Only a few counts were recorded for this clonotype. The chain uses TRBV28 and TRBJ2-1; no reliable D call. V dropped 5 bases and J dropped 0 bases, with 5 bases sitting between them. The V gene's germline CDR1 is MDHEN and CDR2 SYDVKM. This CDR3 has 13 residues. The CDR3: CASSDSSYNEQFF. DNA for the CDR3: TGTGCCAGCAGTGACTCCTCCTACAATGAGCAGTTCTTC.